What follows is one T cell receptor (beta chain) and its context. Its antigen is unknown. In chemo-refractory metastatic non-small-cell lung cancer, patients got ipilimumab CTLA-4 blockade together with focal radiation. The data originate from a study of radiotherapy plus CTLA-4 blockade in lung cancer. Study in general: There were objective responses in approximately 19% of patients, and approximately 30% had disease control.

V was clipped by 6 bases and J by 0 bases, with 5 bases between them. Looked up from germline, CDR1 is MNHNS and CDR2 is SASEGT. The CDR3 length is 12 residues. Study outcomes and limitations: Tumor-derived TCR clones expanded in blood after radiotherapy plus ipilimumab. Reports state that early shifts in blood T cell clones, with interferon-beta, best predicted response.

The data were produced by immunoSEQ multiplex PCR, yet TCRdb's version contains in-frame clones alone and is incomplete. This sample yields 75,000 to 100,000 clones, of which just over 85% are seen a single time; approximately 4.9% belongs to the top ten. This sample comprised peripheral blood, obtained from a patient treated with radiotherapy plus ipilimumab. The V gene is TRBV6-1, the J gene TRBJ1-2; D remains ambiguous. The sequence came from a human donor with non-small cell lung cancer that progressed on radiotherapy plus ipilimumab. CDR3 region: CASRDPNYGYTF. The CDR3 DNA sequence: TGTGCCAGCAGAGACCCTAACTATGGCTACACCTTC.